The present TCR beta chain was sequenced within a study of T cells in Graves' hyperthyroidism and ophthalmopathy. Turning to the study itself: Blood was drawn when the patient was first diagnosed and still untreated.

This CDR3 spans 14 amino acids. Trimming pared 7 bases from V and 12 bases from J, leaving 22 bases between. Amplification targeted TCR beta CDR3 regions from RNA transcripts. HTBI primers were the set used in a first-round RT-PCR of the TCR CDR3. TCRdb reprocessed the multiplex PCR reads via MiXCR and lists one record per CDR3 protein. The table includes 300,000 or so distinct CDR3 sequences, roughly a fifth detected once. V is TRBV12-3 or TRBV12-4 and J is TRBJ2-1, with a weak D call TRBD1 (6 bases). The source is a woman between 50 and 59 years old with Graves' hyperthyroidism. Sequenced sample: blood. The CDR3 coding sequence is TGTGCCAGCAAGGGGGACACATCCTACAGTGGGCAGTTCTTC. This codes for CASKGDTSYSGQFF.